This TCR beta chain was captured in a study of shared clonotypes between healthy human individuals. V trimming: 4 bases; J trimming: 3 bases; junction bases outside the gene matches: 14. There are 18 residues in the CDR3. Germline values: CDR1 SGHVS, CDR2 FQNEAQ. The table came from immunoSEQ multiplex PCR; TCRdb's copy has only in-frame clones and leaves some out. Among about 1,500,000 clones listed, approximately 96% were seen once. This receptor was taken from a young man in good health. The V gene is TRBV7-8, the J gene TRBJ2-3; 9 bases line up with TRBD2. The source material was naive CD4+ T cells sorted from blood. Subset: CD45RA+ positively selected. Here the CDR3 reads CASSYGIGVSGGTDTQYF. In nucleotides, the CDR3 is TGTGCCAGCAGCTACGGGATCGGGGTCAGCGGGGGGACAGATACGCAGTATTTT. The entire variable domain, with the rest obtained from reference TRBV7-8 and TRBJ2-3, is as follows: GAGVSQSPRYKVAKRGQDVALRCDPISGHVSLFWYQQALGQGPEFLTYFQNEAQLDKSGLPSDRFFAERPEGSVSTLKIQRTQQEDSAVYLCASSYGIGVSGGTDTQYFGPGTRLTVL.